Listed here is a single T cell receptor beta chain. The same CDR3 is also encoded by other DNA sequences in this sample. The data were taken from a study of CD8+ T cells in alopecia areata. Sorting of PBMCs yielded the CD4+ and CD8+ T cells. cDNA prepared by RNA extraction and subsequent reverse transcription served as the template for sequencing. TCRdb's table, derived via immunoSEQ multiplex PCR, lists solely in-frame clones and lacks some. Here the sample spans roughly 200,000 clones, around 50% being singletons. This receptor was taken from a human donor in good health. The sample comprised CD8+ T cells sorted from blood.

The CDR3 region has the DNA TGCAGCGTTGACAGCTACAATGAGCAGTTCTTC. This gives the protein CSVDSYNEQFF. The chain recombines TRBV29-1 with TRBJ2-1, with unresolved D. With 3 bases removed from V and 3 bases from J, the gap between germline ends came to 3 bases. The CDR3 runs 11 residues. The germline gives CDR1 SQVTM, CDR2 ANQGSEA.